This entry lists 28 T cell receptor beta chains sequenced from one sample in a study of vaccination effects on CD4 cells after COVID-19. Antigens of these TCRs are unknown. The data were produced by immunoSEQ multiplex PCR, yet TCRdb's version contains in-frame clones alone and is incomplete. This table holds roughly 63,000 clones, about 79% found once. ViraFEST used viral peptide pools to expand antigen-specific CD4+ T cells before sequencing. Isolation of CD4+ T cells took place after nine to ten days of culture. Vaccinated recipients, who were negative for nucleocapsid antibodies, had no history of SARS-CoV-2 infection. The sequencing here drew on CD4+ T cells from PBMCs cultured with HCoV-OC43 spike peptides, taken before COVID-19 vaccination. The sample's subset: HCoV-OC43 spike overlapping peptide pool stimulation. Receptors were obtained from a human donor who received a COVID-19 vaccine.

The chain recombines TRBV6-1 with TRBJ1-6; D unclear. V was pared by 3 bases and J by 0 bases, with 9 bases between. Germline V gives CDR1 MNHNS, CDR2 SASEGT. The CDR3 runs 16 residues. CDR3 amino acids: CASSDRLSSYNSPLHF. The CDR3 bases are TGTGCCAGCAGTGACCGATTAAGCTCCTATAATTCACCCCTCCACTTT.

V and J are TRBV29-1 and TRBJ2-3; D not resolved. The germline V and J ends were trimmed by 0 bases and 4 bases, with 5 bases remaining between them. This CDR3 has 12 residues. The germline V gene encodes CDR1 SQVTM and CDR2 ANQGSEA. CDR3 coding DNA: TGCAGCGTTGAAGATGGAGCAGATACGCAGTATTTT. Translated: CSVEDGADTQYF.

This clone was picked up one time. The chain is built from TRBV4-1 and TRBJ1-2; D may be TRBD1 (5 bases). Trimming removed 4 bases from V and 8 bases from J, with 14 bases in between. Germline V gene lookup returns CDR1 MGHRA and CDR2 YSYEKL. The CDR3 is 13 amino acids. CDR3 DNA: TGCGCCAGCAGCCGCCTGTCCAAGGGGGGCTACACCTTC. Protein product: CASSRLSKGGYTF.

This chain joins TRBV6-2 or TRBV6-3 and TRBJ1-2, with D possibly being TRBD1 (6 bases). Trimming stripped 4 bases from V and 3 bases from J, with 15 bases between. This CDR3 has 15 amino acids. Germline CDR1 reads MNHEY; CDR2 reads SVGEGT. CDR3 sequence: CASSSPGARDYGYTF. DNA of the CDR3: TGTGCCAGCAGTTCCCCGGGGGCGAGAGACTATGGCTACACCTTC.

This sequence joins TRBV5-8 and TRBJ1-3, with a weak D call TRBD1 (6 bases). Germline loops: CDR1 SGHTS, CDR2 YDEGEE. The CDR3 consists of 14 residues. V was trimmed by 2 bases and J by 2 bases, leaving 8 bases between them. Here the CDR3 DNA reads TGTGCCAGCAGCTTTACAGGGACTGGAAACACCATATATTTT. Translated, it gives CASSFTGTGNTIYF.

The chain couples TRBV10-2 to TRBJ2-3; D is uncertain. Per the germline V gene, CDR1 is WSHSY and CDR2 is SAAADI. Trimming shortened V by 6 bases and J by 4 bases, and 14 bases separated the two germline ends. The CDR3 is 14 residues long. The CDR3 reads CASSERTVPDTQYF. CDR3 DNA: TGCGCCAGCAGCGAGAGGACGGTACCAGATACGCAGTATTTT.

The chain is built from TRBV6-6 and TRBJ2-7, with D perhaps TRBD1 (6 bases). Germline CDR1 reads MNHNY; CDR2 reads SVGAGI (reference sequence). V shed 6 bases and J shed 2 bases, with 11 bases lying between them. The CDR3 has 13 residues. In DNA form, the CDR3 reads TGTGCCAGCAGACAGGGACAAGCCTACGAGCAGTACGTC. Encoded protein: CASRQGQAYEQYV.

The gene calls are TRBV11-2 and TRBJ2-5, with 7 nucleotides matching TRBD1. The length of the CDR3 is 13 residues. Germline V gene sequence: CDR1 SGHAT, CDR2 FQNNGV. Trimming cost V 4 bases and J 3 bases; bases outside gene matches: 2. The CDR3 sequence is CASSSDRKETQYF. In nucleotides, the CDR3 is TGTGCCAGCAGCTCGGACAGGAAAGAGACCCAGTACTTC.

This chain links TRBV7-8 with TRBJ1-3; TRBD1 agrees at 7 bases. With 1 base clipped from V and 2 bases from J, the junction kept 8 bases outside the gene matches. The germline V gene has CDR1 SGHVS and CDR2 FQNEAQ. The CDR3 covers 17 residues. The CDR3 loop is CASSLVPGTVAGNTIYF. CDR3 sequence (DNA): TGTGCCAGCAGCTTAGTCCCGGGGACAGTAGCTGGAAACACCATATATTTT.

This chain connects TRBV19 to TRBJ1-1; D unclear. The germline V and J ends were trimmed by 6 bases and 1 base, with 9 bases remaining between them. CDR1 LNHDA and CDR2 SQIVND come from the germline V gene (reference sequence). The CDR3 loop spans 13 amino acids. The CDR3 sequence: CASRTEANTEAFF. The CDR3 DNA sequence: TGTGCCAGTAGGACCGAAGCGAACACTGAAGCTTTCTTT.

The rearrangement links TRBV4-2 to TRBJ1-1, with D perhaps matching TRBD1 (6 bases). Trimming shortened V by 0 bases and J by 3 bases, and 14 bases separated the two germline ends. Germline values: CDR1 LGHNA, CDR2 YNFKEQ. The CDR3 runs to 16 residues. In nucleotides, the CDR3 is TGTGCCAGCAGCCAAGAGACAGGAGCCTTGGACACTGAAGCTTTCTTT. It yields the protein CASSQETGALDTEAFF.

The table lists this clone with a few counts. The chain employs TRBV5-4 and TRBJ2-7; tentatively, D is TRBD1 (5 bases). Germline loops: CDR1 SGHNT, CDR2 YYREEE (reference sequence). V lost 2 bases to trimming and J lost 9 bases, with 12 bases between them. This CDR3 contains 12 residues. The CDR3 region has the DNA TGTGCCAGCAGCTTAGGCACAGGAGTGCAGTACGTC. This sequence encodes CASSLGTGVQYV.

The DNA of the CDR3 is TGTGCCAGCAGCTTAACGGGAGGGACTAATGAGCAGTTCTTC. Protein: CASSLTGGTNEQFF. The chain joins TRBV7-3 to TRBJ2-1; 7 bases map to TRBD2. After removal of 0 bases from V and 7 bases from J, the junction contained 3 bases not matched to a gene. The CDR3 covers 14 residues. The germline CDR1 and CDR2 sequences are SGHTA and FQGTGA.

The V gene is TRBV5-1, the J gene TRBJ2-1, with D perhaps TRBD1 (6 bases). This CDR3 is built from 15 residues. Germline loops: CDR1 SGHRS, CDR2 YFSETQ. The ends were cut back, 0 bases at V and 5 bases at J, with 12 bases in the middle. This CDR3 is CASSLAIRGNNEQFF. The CDR3 nucleotides are TGCGCCAGCAGCTTGGCCATTAGGGGGAACAATGAGCAGTTCTTC.

The chain carries TRBV3-1 (or the pseudogene TRBV3-2) and TRBJ2-2; D unresolved. Germline values: CDR1 LGHDT, CDR2 YNNKEL (reference sequence). The CDR3 loop spans 11 amino acids. V dropped 9 bases and J dropped 4 bases, with 6 bases sitting between them. Here the CDR3 reads CASTGTGELFF. CDR3 sequence (DNA): TGTGCCAGTACCGGCACCGGGGAGCTGTTTTTT.

CDR3 residues: CASTQDLNTEAFF. Written as DNA, the CDR3 is TGTGCCAGCACCCAGGACCTGAACACTGAAGCTTTCTTT. The rearrangement joins TRBV11-2 to TRBJ1-1, with no clear D. In germline, CDR1 is SGHAT, CDR2 FQNNGV. This CDR3 is built from 13 residues. V was pared by 7 bases and J by 0 bases, with 9 bases between. The full variable domain, with the rest looked up from reference TRBV11-2 and TRBJ1-1, is EAGVAQSPRYKIIEKRQSVAFWCNPISGHATLYWYQQILGQGPKLLIQFQNNGVVDDSQLPKDRFSAERLKGVDSTLKIQPAKLEDSAVYLCASTQDLNTEAFFGQGTRLTVV.

The chain links TRBV7-3 to TRBJ2-1; 10 nucleotides line up with TRBD1. CDR3 length: 13 residues. Germline V CDR1 and CDR2: SGHTA, FQGTGA. Trimming at V came to 5 bases and at J to 9 bases, leaving 4 bases not matched to a gene. The CDR3 sequence: CASSTTGGAEQFF. The CDR3 DNA is TGTGCCAGCAGCACGACAGGGGGCGCTGAGCAGTTCTTC.

This chain connects TRBV9 to TRBJ1-1; D is undetermined. This CDR3 comprises 20 residues. The ends were cut back, 0 bases at V and 4 bases at J, with 28 bases in the middle. From germline, CDR1 is SGDLS and CDR2 YYNGEE. CDR3 amino acids: CASSVEALGSGPPRCTEAFF. CDR3 bases: TGTGCCAGCAGCGTAGAGGCTTTGGGGTCAGGACCGCCACGGTGCACTGAAGCTTTCTTT.

The V gene is TRBV29-1, the J gene TRBJ1-5; D is unclear. The CDR3 totals 12 residues. V lost 5 bases, J lost 1 base, and 6 bases lay in between. Germline V gives CDR1 SQVTM, CDR2 ANQGSEA. CDR3 sequence reads: CSVRISNQPQHF. The CDR3 DNA reads as TGCAGCGTTCGGATCAGCAATCAGCCCCAGCATTTT.

This clone was seen only once. CDR3 coding DNA: TGTGCCAGCAGCCAAGCCGGCAGGGGGCTAGATGGCTACACCTTC. As protein: CASSQAGRGLDGYTF. The genes are TRBV14 and TRBJ1-2, with TRBD1 identical over 8 bases. Trimming took 1 base from V and 6 from J; bases not matched to a gene: 7. The CDR3 covers 15 residues. Per germline, CDR1 SGHDN and CDR2 FVKESK.

The rearrangement links TRBV5-4 to TRBJ2-1, with D perhaps TRBD1 (6 bases). CDR3 length: 13 amino acids. From germline, CDR1 is SGHNT and CDR2 YYREEE (reference sequence). The V and J ends lost 5 bases and 5 bases respectively, with 11 bases between them. CDR3 sequence (DNA): TGTGCCAGCAGAACCGGGACAAACAATGAGCAGTTCTTC. Its protein product is CASRTGTNNEQFF.

This clone is a singleton in its sample. The chain employs TRBV28 and TRBJ2-1; 10 bases map to TRBD2. CDR1 is MDHEN and CDR2 is SYDVKM in the germline V gene. The CDR3 extends over 15 amino acids. With 3 bases clipped from V and 9 bases from J, the junction kept 8 bases outside the gene matches. The CDR3 DNA reads as TGTGCCAGCAGTTTTTTTGTAGCGGGGGGCCGTGAGCAGTTCTTC. Translating gives CASSFFVAGGREQFF.

This clone was detected only once. The CDR3 bases are TGTGCCAGCAGCAAAGTACTTTCCTACGAGCAGTACGTC. This gives the protein CASSKVLSYEQYV. The chain has TRBV21-1 and TRBJ2-7; the table's D call, TRBD2, has no DNA check behind it. TRBV21-1 has pseudogene status. The CDR3 runs to 13 residues.

This chain connects TRBV19 to TRBJ1-5, with no clear D. Germline CDR1 is LNHDA and CDR2 is SQIVND (reference sequence). CDR3 length: 15 amino acids. The germline V and J ends were trimmed by 7 bases and 2 bases, with 15 bases remaining between them. The CDR3 DNA reads as TGTGCCAGTAACGGAGGGCAAGAAGGCAATCAGCCCCAGCATTTT. Translating it yields CASNGGQEGNQPQHF.

This clone is classed as medium-sized. The chain uses TRBV5-1 and TRBJ2-6; no reliable D call. The CDR3 is 16 amino acids. Looked up from germline, CDR1 is SGHRS and CDR2 is YFSETQ. V gave up 0 bases and J gave up 1 base, with 8 bases separating them. The CDR3, as DNA: TGCGCCAGCAGCTTGGATCGGCAATCTGGGGCCAACGTCCTGACTTTC. Amino acid sequence: CASSLDRQSGANVLTF.

There are a few counts of this clone. The chain couples TRBV6-5 to TRBJ1-1; no firm D call. V dropped 0 bases and J dropped 2 bases, with 10 bases sitting between them. The germline V gene has CDR1 MNHEY and CDR2 SVGAGI. There are 15 residues in the CDR3. The CDR3 DNA reads TGTGCCAGCAGTTACTCGCCGGGCTTAAACACTGAAGCTTTCTTT. Its translation: CASSYSPGLNTEAFF.

The chain links TRBV14 to TRBJ2-1; a weak D match, TRBD2 (5 bases). Germline loops: CDR1 SGHDN, CDR2 FVKESK. The length of the CDR3 is 17 residues. V dropped 4 bases and J dropped 9 bases, with 25 bases sitting between them. Written as DNA, the CDR3 is TGTGCCAGCAGCCGAACCGGGATCCCGGGCCCCCGACGTGAGCAGTTCTTC. It encodes CASSRTGIPGPRREQFF.

This clone was recorded only once. The chain is built from TRBV28 and TRBJ2-6; D is unclear. Germline-derived CDR1 and CDR2 are MDHEN and SYDVKM. Trimming took 0 bases from V and 2 from J, leaving 8 bases between them. This CDR3 contains 16 residues. The chain's CDR3 is CASSLWGNPGANVLTF. Written as DNA, the CDR3 is TGTGCCAGCAGTTTATGGGGGAACCCTGGGGCCAACGTCCTGACTTTC.